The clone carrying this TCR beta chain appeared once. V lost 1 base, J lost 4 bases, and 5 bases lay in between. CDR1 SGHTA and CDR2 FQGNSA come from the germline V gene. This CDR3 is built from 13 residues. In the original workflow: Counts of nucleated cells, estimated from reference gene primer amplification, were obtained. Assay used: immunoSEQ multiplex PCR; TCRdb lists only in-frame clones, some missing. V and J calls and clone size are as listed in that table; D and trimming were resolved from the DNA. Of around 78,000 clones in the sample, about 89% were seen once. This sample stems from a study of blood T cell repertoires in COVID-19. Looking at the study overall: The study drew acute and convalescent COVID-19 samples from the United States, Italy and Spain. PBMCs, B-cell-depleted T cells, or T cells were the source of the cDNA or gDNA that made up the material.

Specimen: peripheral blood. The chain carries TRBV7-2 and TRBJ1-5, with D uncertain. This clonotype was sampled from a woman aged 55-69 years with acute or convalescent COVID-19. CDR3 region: CASSLERNQPQHF. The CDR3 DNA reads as TGTGCCAGCAGCTTAGAACGGAATCAGCCCCAGCATTTT.